This record concerns one T cell receptor beta chain sequence. Its antigen is still unknown. The data were obtained in a study of cytomegalovirus exposure and HLA in healthy donors. General study results and limits: The authors later linked a missense DCLRE1C variant to TCR beta V- and J-gene trimming. Most TCR sequences were uncommon, yet certain public TCRs appeared in many donors. It was reportedly the case that the classifier diagnosed cytomegalovirus status with high specificity and sensitivity. Immune exposure data for these donors was limited to CMV serostatus.

V lost 4 bases and J 9 bases, leaving 13 bases between the germline ends. This CDR3 region has 13 residues. Germline V lookup: CDR1 MDHEN, CDR2 SYDVKM. Primers included in the PCR were 60 Vbeta and 13 Jbeta primers. Using immunoSEQ multiplex PCR, the repertoire was profiled, and TCRdb retains in-frame clones only, with some absent. The sample has over 100,000 clones, approximately 60% seen once. V usage is TRBV28 and J usage is TRBJ2-1; TRBD2 is a possible D gene (6 bases). The clonotype was recovered from a woman aged 25-40 years in good health and CMV-seronegative. Sequenced: PBMCs. CDR3: CASSSGSPGEQFF. CDR3 sequence (DNA): TGTGCCAGCAGTTCCGGGAGTCCAGGTGAGCAGTTCTTC.